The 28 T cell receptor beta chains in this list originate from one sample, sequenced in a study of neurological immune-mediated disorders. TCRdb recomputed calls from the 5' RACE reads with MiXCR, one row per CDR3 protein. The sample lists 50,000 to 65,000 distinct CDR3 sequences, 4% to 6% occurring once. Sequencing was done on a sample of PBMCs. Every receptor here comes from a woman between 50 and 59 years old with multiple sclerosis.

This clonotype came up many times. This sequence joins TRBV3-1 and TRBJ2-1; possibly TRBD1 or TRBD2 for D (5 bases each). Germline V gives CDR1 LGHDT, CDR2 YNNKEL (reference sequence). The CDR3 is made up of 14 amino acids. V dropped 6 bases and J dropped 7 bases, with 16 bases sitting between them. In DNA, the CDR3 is TGTGCCAGCAGGGGACCCGGGGTGGGGAATGAGCAGTTCTTC. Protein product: CASRGPGVGNEQFF.

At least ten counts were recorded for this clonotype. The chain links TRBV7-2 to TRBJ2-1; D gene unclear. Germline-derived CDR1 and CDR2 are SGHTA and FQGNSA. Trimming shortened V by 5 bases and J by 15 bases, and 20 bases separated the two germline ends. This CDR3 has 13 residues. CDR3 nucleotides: TGTGCCAGCAGCAAAAACCGGGTCCCTTTTTTGTTCTTC. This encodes CASSKNRVPFLFF. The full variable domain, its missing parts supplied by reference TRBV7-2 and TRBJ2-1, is GAGVSQSPSNKVTEKGKDVELRCDPISGHTALYWYRQSLGQGLEFLIYFQGNSAPDKSGLPSDRFSAERTGGSVSTLTIQRTQQEDSAVYLCASSKNRVPFLFFGPGTRLTVL.

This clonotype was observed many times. CDR3 in DNA: TGTGCCAGCAGCGGGGACCGGGACTTTTCCTTTGGCGAGCAGTACGTC. Translated: CASSGDRDFSFGEQYV. The chain carries TRBV5-6 and TRBJ2-7, with D possibly TRBD2 on 6 matching bases. Germline values: CDR1 SGHDT, CDR2 YYEEEE. The CDR3 has 16 amino acids. Trimming stripped 4 bases from V and 6 bases from J, with 23 bases between.

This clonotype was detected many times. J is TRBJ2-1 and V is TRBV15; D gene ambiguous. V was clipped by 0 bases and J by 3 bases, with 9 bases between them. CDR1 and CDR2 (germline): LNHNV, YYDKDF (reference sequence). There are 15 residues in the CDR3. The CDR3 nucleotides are TGTGCCACCAGCAGAGAGCAAGGCGACTACAATGAGCAGTTCTTC. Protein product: CATSREQGDYNEQFF.

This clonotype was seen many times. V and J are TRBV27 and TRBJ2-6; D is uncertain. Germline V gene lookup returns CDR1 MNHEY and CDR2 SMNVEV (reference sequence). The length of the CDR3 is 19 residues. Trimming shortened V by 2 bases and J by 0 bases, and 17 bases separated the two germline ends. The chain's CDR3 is CASSLTSETARSGANVLTF. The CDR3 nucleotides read TGTGCCAGCAGTTTAACCTCCGAGACCGCTCGCTCTGGGGCCAACGTCCTGACTTTC.

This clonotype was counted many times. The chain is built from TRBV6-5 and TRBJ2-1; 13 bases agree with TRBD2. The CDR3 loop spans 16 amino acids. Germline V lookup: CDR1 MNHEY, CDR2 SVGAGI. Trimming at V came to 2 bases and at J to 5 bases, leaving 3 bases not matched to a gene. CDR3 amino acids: CASSYLGLAGDNEQFF. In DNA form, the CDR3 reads TGTGCCAGCAGTTACCTTGGACTAGCGGGGGACAATGAGCAGTTCTTC.

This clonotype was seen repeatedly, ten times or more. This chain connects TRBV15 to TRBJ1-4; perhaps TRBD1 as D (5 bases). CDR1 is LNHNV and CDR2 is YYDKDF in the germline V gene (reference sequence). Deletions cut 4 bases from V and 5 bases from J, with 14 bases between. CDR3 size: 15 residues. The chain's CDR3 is CATSIFAAGNEKLFF. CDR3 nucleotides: TGTGCCACCAGCATTTTCGCGGCAGGGAATGAAAAACTGTTTTTT.

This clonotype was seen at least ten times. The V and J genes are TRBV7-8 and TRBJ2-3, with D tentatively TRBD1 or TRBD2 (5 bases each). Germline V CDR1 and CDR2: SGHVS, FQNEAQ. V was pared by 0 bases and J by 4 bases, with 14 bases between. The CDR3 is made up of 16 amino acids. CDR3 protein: CASSLAGTAGADTQYF. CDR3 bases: TGTGCCAGCAGCTTAGCTGGGACCGCTGGAGCAGATACGCAGTATTTT.

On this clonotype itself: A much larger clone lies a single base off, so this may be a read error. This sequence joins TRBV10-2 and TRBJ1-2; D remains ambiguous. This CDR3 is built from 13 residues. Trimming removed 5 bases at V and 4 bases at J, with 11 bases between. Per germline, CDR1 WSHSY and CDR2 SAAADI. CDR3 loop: CASSKGKTYGYTF. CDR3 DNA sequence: TGCGCCAGCAGTAAGGGAAAGACCTATGGCTACACCTTC.

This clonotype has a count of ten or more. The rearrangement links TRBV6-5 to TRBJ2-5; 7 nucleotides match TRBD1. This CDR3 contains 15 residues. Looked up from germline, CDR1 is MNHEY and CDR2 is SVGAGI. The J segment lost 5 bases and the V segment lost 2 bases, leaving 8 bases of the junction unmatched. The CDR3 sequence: CASSYSQGVGETQYF. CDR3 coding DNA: TGTGCCAGCAGTTACAGCCAGGGGGTTGGGGAGACCCAGTACTTC.

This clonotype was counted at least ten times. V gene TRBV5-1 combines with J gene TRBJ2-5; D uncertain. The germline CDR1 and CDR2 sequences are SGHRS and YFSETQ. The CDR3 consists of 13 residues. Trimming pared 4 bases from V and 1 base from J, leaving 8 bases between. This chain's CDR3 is CASSILPQETQYF. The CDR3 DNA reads TGCGCCAGCAGCATACTACCCCAAGAGACCCAGTACTTC.

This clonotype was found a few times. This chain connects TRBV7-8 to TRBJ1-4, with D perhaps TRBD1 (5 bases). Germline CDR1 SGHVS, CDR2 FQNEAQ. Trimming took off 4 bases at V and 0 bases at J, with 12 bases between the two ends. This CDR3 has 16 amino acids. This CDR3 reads CASSSRVTATNEKLFF. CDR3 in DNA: TGTGCCAGCAGCTCCAGGGTTACTGCAACTAATGAAAAACTGTTTTTT. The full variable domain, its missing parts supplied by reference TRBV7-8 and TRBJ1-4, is GAGVSQSPRYKVAKRGQDVALRCDPISGHVSLFWYQQALGQGPEFLTYFQNEAQLDKSGLPSDRFFAERPEGSVSTLKIQRTQQEDSAVYLCASSSRVTATNEKLFFGSGTQLSVL.

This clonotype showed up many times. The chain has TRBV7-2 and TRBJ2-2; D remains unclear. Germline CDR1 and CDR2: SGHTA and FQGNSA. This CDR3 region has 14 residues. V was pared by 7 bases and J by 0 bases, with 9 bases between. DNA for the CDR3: TGTGCCAGCACCCCTCTCGCGAACACCGGGGAGCTGTTTTTT. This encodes CASTPLANTGELFF.

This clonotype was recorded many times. CDR3 coding DNA: TGCGCCAGCAGCCAACTGAGCGAGACTAATGAAAAACTGTTTTTT. It encodes CASSQLSETNEKLFF. The chain links TRBV4-1 to TRBJ1-4; D gene ambiguous. CDR1 MGHRA and CDR2 YSYEKL come from the germline V gene. The V gene lost 2 bases and the J gene lost 2 bases, with 9 bases spanning the gap. The CDR3 is 15 amino acids.

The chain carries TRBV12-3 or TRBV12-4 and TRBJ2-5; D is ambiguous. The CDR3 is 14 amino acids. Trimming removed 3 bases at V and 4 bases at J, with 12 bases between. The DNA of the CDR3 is TGTGCCAGCAGTTTTACCTCTAGAGGAGAGACCCAGTACTTC. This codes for CASSFTSRGETQYF.

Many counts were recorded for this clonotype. The CDR3 sequence: CSARDILSNQPQHF. The CDR3 nucleotides read TGCAGTGCTAGAGACATCTTGAGCAATCAGCCCCAGCATTTT. V gene TRBV20-1 combines with J gene TRBJ1-5; D is uncertain. The CDR3 loop spans 14 amino acids. The V end lost 0 bases, the J end lost 1 base, and 7 bases lay between the germline ends. The germline gives CDR1 DFQATT, CDR2 SNEGSKA (reference sequence).

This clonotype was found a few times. Here the CDR3 reads CATSDFSGSETQYF. DNA of the CDR3: TGTGCCACCAGTGATTTCTCGGGATCAGAGACCCAGTACTTC. V usage is TRBV24-1 and J usage is TRBJ2-5; D perhaps matches TRBD2 (5 bases). CDR3 length equals 14 residues. V was cut by 1 base and J by 4 bases, with 9 bases left in between. Germline CDR1 KGHDR, CDR2 SFDVKD.

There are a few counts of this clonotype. CDR3 sequence: CASSLGRVEDTQYF. In DNA form, the CDR3 reads TGCGCCAGCAGCTTAGGGAGGGTGGAAGATACGCAGTATTTT. This rearrangement joins TRBV5-1 to TRBJ2-3; TRBD2 aligns across 7 bases. The CDR3 covers 14 residues. The junction had 5 bases not matched to a gene; V was cut back by 2 bases and J by 5 bases. CDR1 is SGHRS and CDR2 is YFSETQ in the germline V gene.

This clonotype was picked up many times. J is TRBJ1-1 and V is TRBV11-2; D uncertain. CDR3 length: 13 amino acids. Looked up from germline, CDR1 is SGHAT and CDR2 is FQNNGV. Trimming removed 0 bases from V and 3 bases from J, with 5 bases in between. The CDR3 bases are TGTGCCAGCAGCTTAGACGAGGACACTGAAGCTTTCTTT. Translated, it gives CASSLDEDTEAFF.

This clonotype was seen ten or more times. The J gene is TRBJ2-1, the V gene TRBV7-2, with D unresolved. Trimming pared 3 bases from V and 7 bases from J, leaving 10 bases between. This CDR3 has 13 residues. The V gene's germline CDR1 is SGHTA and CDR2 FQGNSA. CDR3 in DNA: TGTGCCAGCAGCTTGCAAGGGCAAAATGAGCAGTTCTTC. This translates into CASSLQGQNEQFF.

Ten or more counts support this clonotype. The CDR3 bases are TGCAGTGCTAGAGAATCACAGTTCCACGAGCAGTACTTC. Translating gives CSARESQFHEQYF. The rearrangement links TRBV20-1 to TRBJ2-7; D remains ambiguous. Trimming pared 0 bases from V and 5 bases from J, leaving 11 bases between. In germline, CDR1 is DFQATT, CDR2 SNEGSKA (reference sequence). CDR3 length: 13 residues.

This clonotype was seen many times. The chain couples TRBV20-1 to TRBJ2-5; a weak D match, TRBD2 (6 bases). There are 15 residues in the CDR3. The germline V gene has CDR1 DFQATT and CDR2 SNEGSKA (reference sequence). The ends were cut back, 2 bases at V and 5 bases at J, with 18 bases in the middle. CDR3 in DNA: TGCAGTGCTAGATCGGGACTCCTCGTTGGCGAGACCCAGTACTTC. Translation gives CSARSGLLVGETQYF.

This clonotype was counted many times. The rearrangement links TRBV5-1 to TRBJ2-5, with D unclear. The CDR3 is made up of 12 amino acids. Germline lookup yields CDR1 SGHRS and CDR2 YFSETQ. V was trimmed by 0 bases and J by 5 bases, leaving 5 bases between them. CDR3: CASSLEPETQYF. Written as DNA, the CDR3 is TGCGCCAGCAGCTTGGAACCGGAGACCCAGTACTTC. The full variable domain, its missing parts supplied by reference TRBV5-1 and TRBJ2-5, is KAGVTQTPRYLIKTRGQQVTLSCSPISGHRSVSWYQQTPGQGLQFLFEYFSETQRNKGNFPGRFSGRQFSNSRSEMNVSTLELGDSALYLCASSLEPETQYFGPGTRLLVL.

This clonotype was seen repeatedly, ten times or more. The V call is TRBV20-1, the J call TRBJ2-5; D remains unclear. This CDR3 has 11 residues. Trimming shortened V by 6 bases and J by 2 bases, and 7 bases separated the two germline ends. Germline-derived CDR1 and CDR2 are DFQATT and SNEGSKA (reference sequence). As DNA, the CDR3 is TGCAGTGCAGACTTTCAAGAGACCCAGTACTTC. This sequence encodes CSADFQETQYF.

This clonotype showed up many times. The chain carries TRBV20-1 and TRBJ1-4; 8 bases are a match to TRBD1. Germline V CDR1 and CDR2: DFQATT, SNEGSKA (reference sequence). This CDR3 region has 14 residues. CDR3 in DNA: TGCAGCACAGGGGGGGAGGCAACTAATGAAAAACTGTTTTTT. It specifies CSTGGEATNEKLFF.

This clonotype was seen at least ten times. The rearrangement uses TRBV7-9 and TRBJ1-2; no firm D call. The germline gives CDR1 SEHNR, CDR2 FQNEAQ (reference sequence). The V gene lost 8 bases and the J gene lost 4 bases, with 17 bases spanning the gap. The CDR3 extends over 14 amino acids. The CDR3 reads CASGVGPILYGYTF. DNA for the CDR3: TGTGCCAGCGGCGTCGGTCCTATACTCTATGGCTACACCTTC.

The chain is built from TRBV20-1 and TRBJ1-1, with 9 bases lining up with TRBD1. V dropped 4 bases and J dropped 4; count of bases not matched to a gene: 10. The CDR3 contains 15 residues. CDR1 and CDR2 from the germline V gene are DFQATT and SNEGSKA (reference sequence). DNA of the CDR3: TGCAGTGCTACAAGGGACAGGGCGGTGGGCACTGAAGCTTTCTTT. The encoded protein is CSATRDRAVGTEAFF.

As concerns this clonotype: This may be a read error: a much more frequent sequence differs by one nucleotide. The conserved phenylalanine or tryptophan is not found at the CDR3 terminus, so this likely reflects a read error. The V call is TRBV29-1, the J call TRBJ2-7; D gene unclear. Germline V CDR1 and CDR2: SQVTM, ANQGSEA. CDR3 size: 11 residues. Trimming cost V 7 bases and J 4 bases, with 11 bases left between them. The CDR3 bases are TGCAGCGCCGAAACAGATTACGAGCAGTACGAC. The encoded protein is CSAETDYEQYD.